This T cell receptor (beta chain) appears in the sequencing data of a study of blood T cell repertoires in COVID-19. Overall study context: Italy, Spain and the United States were the sources of the convalescent and acute COVID-19 samples. Sources were T cells, B-cell-depleted T cells, or PBMCs; the material itself was cDNA or gDNA.

As processed by the authors: Counts of nucleated cells, estimated from reference gene primer amplification, were obtained. The table came from immunoSEQ multiplex PCR; TCRdb's copy has only in-frame clones and leaves some out. V, J and clone size derive from that table, while D and trimming were established from the DNA sequence. Of 120,000 to 150,000 clones in the sample, about 85% are singletons; the top ten hold 2.6%. The sequenced material came from peripheral blood. This sequence originates from a human donor with acute or convalescent COVID-19. The donor label of this sample is uncertain.

The CDR3 DNA is TGTGCCAGCAGCTTAAGCGGGGGGAACTACAATGAGCAGTTCTTC. Protein: CASSLSGGNYNEQFF. The chain has TRBV7-3 and TRBJ2-1; 8 bases align to TRBD2. CDR1 and CDR2 from the germline V gene are SGHTA and FQGTGA. CDR3 size: 15 residues. V dropped 1 base and J dropped 3; count of bases not matched to a gene: 2.